Following are 24 T cell receptor beta chains from one sample sequenced in a study of glioma-infiltrating T cells after dendritic cell vaccination. The time point is: after dendritic cell vaccination, including at tumor progression/relapse. Profiled with immunoSEQ multiplex PCR; TCRdb holds only in-frame clones, not every one. Of 100,000 or so clones in the sample, around 80% were seen once. Specimen: blood, collected after dendritic cell vaccination. The receptors originated from a human donor with glioblastoma.

The rearrangement joins TRBV27 to TRBJ2-7; possibly TRBD1 for D (6 bases). The CDR3 contains 15 residues. Germline V gene data show CDR1 as MNHEY and CDR2 as SMNVEV (reference sequence). Trimming stripped 0 bases from V and 1 base from J, with 10 bases between. The CDR3 DNA reads TGTGCCAGCAGTTTATCTAGCAGGGGATCCTACGAGCAGTACTTC. This gives the protein CASSLSSRGSYEQYF.

The rearrangement joins TRBV6-5 to TRBJ2-7, with D tentatively TRBD1 (5 bases). CDR1 is MNHEY and CDR2 is SVGAGI in the germline V gene. The CDR3 covers 14 residues. V dropped 5 bases and J dropped 2 bases, with 13 bases sitting between them. CDR3 in amino acids: CASSPNDRPYEQYF. The DNA of the CDR3 is TGTGCCAGCAGTCCTAATGACAGACCCTACGAGCAGTACTTC.

This chain joins TRBV2 and TRBJ2-7, with 7 bases lining up with TRBD1. CDR1 and CDR2 (germline): SNHLY, FYNNEI. There are 12 residues in the CDR3. J lost 2 bases, V lost 7 bases, and 2 bases had no gene match. This CDR3 is CASKGQPYEQYF. CDR3 in DNA: TGTGCCAGCAAGGGACAGCCCTACGAGCAGTACTTC.

This rearrangement joins TRBV7-2 to TRBJ2-3, with 13 bases matching TRBD2. Trimming cost V 3 bases and J 7 bases; bases outside gene matches: 4. The CDR3 is 15 residues long. Germline assignment: CDR1 SGHTA and CDR2 FQGNSA. CDR3 residues: CASSFGLAGANTQYF. The CDR3 bases are TGTGCCAGCAGCTTCGGACTAGCGGGAGCAAATACGCAGTATTTT.

The J gene is TRBJ2-3, the V gene TRBV5-1; TRBD2 agrees at 7 bases. This CDR3 spans 16 amino acids. Unmatched junction bases numbered 13, after V lost 3 bases and J lost 6 bases. Looked up from germline, CDR1 is SGHRS and CDR2 is YFSETQ. The chain's CDR3 is CASSSYPLAVLDTQYF. The CDR3 DNA is TGCGCCAGCAGCTCGTACCCCCTAGCGGTCTTGGATACGCAGTATTTT.

This clone was counted between two and nine times. This chain joins TRBV5-4 and TRBJ2-1, with D tentatively TRBD2 (5 bases). Looked up from germline, CDR1 is SGHNT and CDR2 is YYREEE (reference sequence). Trimming removed 2 bases at V and 2 bases at J, with 11 bases between. CDR3 length: 15 residues. The CDR3 DNA is TGTGCCAGCAGCTTTGGCGGGCCGACCTACAATGAGCAGTTCTTC. This translates into CASSFGGPTYNEQFF.

V and J are TRBV30 and TRBJ2-2, with D possibly being TRBD2 (6 bases). The CDR3 totals 12 residues. Trimming stripped 0 bases from V and 7 bases from J, with 6 bases between. From germline, CDR1 is GTSNPN and CDR2 SVGIG (reference sequence). The CDR3 sequence: CAWSVGGGELFF. CDR3 nucleotides: TGTGCCTGGAGTGTCGGGGGCGGGGAGCTGTTTTTT.

J is TRBJ2-7 and V is TRBV19; 9 nucleotides align to TRBD2. The ends lost 3 bases at V and 0 bases at J; junction bases unmatched: 3. From germline, CDR1 is LNHDA and CDR2 SQIVND (reference sequence). This CDR3 spans 15 amino acids. The CDR3 DNA sequence: TGTGCCAGTAGTATGACTAGCGGTAGCTCCTACGAGCAGTACTTC. This codes for CASSMTSGSSYEQYF.

V gene TRBV30 combines with J gene TRBJ1-4, with 7 positions matching TRBD1. Germline loops: CDR1 GTSNPN, CDR2 SVGIG (reference sequence). Germline trimming cut 5 bases from V and 7 bases from J; bases unmatched to any gene: 13. This CDR3 is 15 amino acids long. CDR3 DNA sequence: TGTGCCTGGGGCGGGGGGACAGCGAAAAGTGAAAAACTGTTTTTT. This gives the protein CAWGGGTAKSEKLFF.

The rearrangement uses TRBV19 and TRBJ2-7; 7 bases are a match to TRBD1. Germline V gene sequence: CDR1 LNHDA, CDR2 SQIVND (reference sequence). This CDR3 has 15 residues. V was pared by 5 bases and J by 3 bases, with 10 bases of the junction left unmatched. The CDR3 spells CASSAPGQGDYEQYF. The CDR3 DNA reads TGTGCCAGTAGTGCCCCGGGGCAGGGGGACTACGAGCAGTACTTC.

The gene calls are TRBV7-8 and TRBJ1-2; 7 nucleotides align to TRBD1. Looked up from germline, CDR1 is SGHVS and CDR2 is FQNEAQ. Trimming at V came to 5 bases and at J to 0 bases, leaving 3 bases not matched to a gene. This CDR3 contains 14 residues. CDR3 DNA sequence: TGTGCCAGCAGCCGAGGGACAGCTAACTATGGCTACACCTTC. As protein: CASSRGTANYGYTF. Using reference TRBV7-8 and TRBJ1-2 for the parts outside the CDR3, the full variable domain is GAGVSQSPRYKVAKRGQDVALRCDPISGHVSLFWYQQALGQGPEFLTYFQNEAQLDKSGLPSDRFFAERPEGSVSTLKIQRTQQEDSAVYLCASSRGTANYGYTFGSGTRLTVV.

This sequence joins TRBV6-1 and TRBJ1-3; D is uncertain. V lost 4 bases and J lost 3, with 7 bases in between. This CDR3 has 13 amino acids. Germline values: CDR1 MNHNS, CDR2 SASEGT. CDR3 DNA: TGTGCCAGCAGTGGAGTTATTGGAAACACCATATATTTT. It yields the protein CASSGVIGNTIYF.

This clone was seen only once. The gene calls are TRBV19 and TRBJ2-5; TRBD2 matches 7 bases. From germline, CDR1 is LNHDA and CDR2 SQIVND (reference sequence). There are 15 residues in the CDR3. J was trimmed by 0 bases and V by 5 bases; bases with no gene match: 6. DNA of the CDR3: TGTGCCAGTAGTTGGGGGGGGATGAACCAAGAGACCCAGTACTTC. Encoded protein: CASSWGGMNQETQYF. The full variable domain, its missing parts supplied by reference TRBV19 and TRBJ2-5, is DGGITQSPKYLFRKEGQNVTLSCEQNLNHDAMYWYRQDPGQGLRLIYYSQIVNDFQKGDIAEGYSVSREKKESFPLTVTSAQKNPTAFYLCASSWGGMNQETQYFGPGTRLLVL.

The rearrangement uses TRBV9 and TRBJ1-5; D not resolved. Germline V gene data show CDR1 as SGDLS and CDR2 as YYNGEE. V was shortened by 0 bases and J by 6 bases, with 7 bases between the two germline ends. This CDR3 has 13 residues. CDR3 nucleotides: TGTGCCAGCAGCGTAGGTGAGGGTCAGCCCCAGCATTTT. Translating it yields CASSVGEGQPQHF.

This rearrangement joins TRBV30 to TRBJ1-1, with TRBD1 matching over 9 bases. The V and J ends lost 1 base and 11 bases, in that order; junction bases with no gene match: 8. This CDR3 contains 13 residues. Per the germline V gene, CDR1 is GTSNPN and CDR2 is SVGIG (reference sequence). DNA for the CDR3: TGTGCCTGGAGTGGGGACAGGGCTGGGCGGGCTTTCTTT. Protein product: CAWSGDRAGRAFF.

The J gene is TRBJ2-5, the V gene TRBV5-1; TRBD1 matches 8 bases. Germline lookup yields CDR1 SGHRS and CDR2 YFSETQ. The CDR3 contains 15 residues. V lost 1 base, J lost 0 bases, and 2 bases stayed unmatched. CDR3 in DNA: TGCGCCAGCAGCTTGAGGGGACAGGACCAAGAGACCCAGTACTTC. Protein: CASSLRGQDQETQYF.

This chain uses TRBV7-8 with TRBJ2-5; TRBD2 matches at 10 bases. Per germline, CDR1 SGHVS and CDR2 FQNEAQ. The trim removed 0 bases at V and 3 bases at J, leaving 7 bases unmatched. This CDR3 has 17 residues. The DNA of the CDR3 is TGTGCCAGCAGCTTAGCGGCGAGACTAGCGGGCAAAGAGACCCAGTACTTC. It codes for CASSLAARLAGKETQYF.

This clone is a singleton in its sample. V usage is TRBV11-2 and J usage is TRBJ2-7; the match to TRBD1 covers 10 bases. The V segment lost 4 bases and the J segment 3 bases; nucleotides outside the gene matches: 18. This CDR3 is 19 amino acids long. Germline CDR1 is SGHAT and CDR2 is FQNNGV. In nucleotides, the CDR3 is TGTGCCAGCAGCTCGGCCATGGACAGGGGGGGATTTGGGATCTACGAGCAGTACTTC. Translated, it gives CASSSAMDRGGFGIYEQYF.

The chain uses TRBV30 and TRBJ2-3; the match to TRBD1 covers 10 bases. The CDR3 covers 17 residues. The ends lost 4 bases at V and 4 bases at J; junction bases unmatched: 14. Germline V gene sequence: CDR1 GTSNPN, CDR2 SVGIG (reference sequence). This CDR3 reads CAWNRDRGHPRADTQYF. DNA of the CDR3: TGTGCCTGGAACCGGGACAGGGGCCACCCTCGGGCAGATACGCAGTATTTT.

The V and J genes are TRBV30 and TRBJ2-7; D remains ambiguous. The CDR3 loop spans 14 amino acids. Trimming removed 0 bases at V and 3 bases at J, with 12 bases between. In germline, CDR1 is GTSNPN, CDR2 SVGIG (reference sequence). The CDR3: CAWSVPRYGYEQYF. CDR3 nucleotides: TGTGCCTGGAGTGTCCCACGGTATGGCTACGAGCAGTACTTC.

The chain employs TRBV4-1 and TRBJ2-7, with 8 bases that match TRBD2. The CDR3 is made up of 16 amino acids. Germline assignment: CDR1 MGHRA and CDR2 YSYEKL. The V segment lost 1 base and the J segment 0 bases; nucleotides outside the gene matches: 5. CDR3 loop: CASSQVSGTSSYEQYF. The CDR3 coding sequence is TGCGCCAGCAGCCAAGTTAGCGGGACAAGCTCCTACGAGCAGTACTTC.

This chain links TRBV9 with TRBJ1-2, with 9 bases matching TRBD1. The length of the CDR3 is 16 residues. Germline loops: CDR1 SGDLS, CDR2 YYNGEE. J gave up 6 bases and V 0 bases, and 9 bases lay outside the gene matches. The CDR3 nucleotides are TGTGCCAGCAGCGTAGTGGACAGGGGATACACTGATGGCTACACCTTC. Residues: CASSVVDRGYTDGYTF.

The chain has TRBV29-1 and TRBJ2-2; TRBD1 matches 8 bases. Germline V gene sequence: CDR1 SQVTM, CDR2 ANQGSEA. The CDR3 contains 18 residues. V lost 7 bases and J lost 3; bases outside the gene matches: 19. The CDR3 region has the DNA TGCAGCGCCTGCGGAGGACAGGGCGTAGGTCTCGACACCGGGGAGCTGTTTTTT. Protein product: CSACGGQGVGLDTGELFF.

The V and J genes are TRBV30 and TRBJ1-1; 8 bases fit TRBD1. CDR1 GTSNPN and CDR2 SVGIG come from the germline V gene (reference sequence). J lost 1 base, V lost 5 bases, and 9 bases had no gene match. The CDR3 loop spans 15 amino acids. CDR3 amino acids: CAWSKLGQANTEAFF. DNA for the CDR3: TGTGCCTGGTCCAAGCTGGGACAGGCGAACACTGAAGCTTTCTTT.